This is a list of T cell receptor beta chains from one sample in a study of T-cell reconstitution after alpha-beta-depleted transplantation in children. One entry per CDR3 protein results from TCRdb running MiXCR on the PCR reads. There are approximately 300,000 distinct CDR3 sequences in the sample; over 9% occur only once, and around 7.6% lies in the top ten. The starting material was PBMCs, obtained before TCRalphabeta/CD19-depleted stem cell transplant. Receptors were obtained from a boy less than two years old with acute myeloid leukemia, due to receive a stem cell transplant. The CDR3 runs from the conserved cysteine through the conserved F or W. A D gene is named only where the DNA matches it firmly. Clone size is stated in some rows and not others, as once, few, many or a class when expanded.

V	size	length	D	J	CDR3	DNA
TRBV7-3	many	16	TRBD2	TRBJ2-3	CASSFSTGGYTDTQYF	TGTGCCAGCAGCTTCTCAACGGGAGGGTACACAGATACGCAGTATTTT
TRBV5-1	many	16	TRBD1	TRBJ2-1	CASSLGQGSSYNEQFF	TGCGCCAGCAGCTTGGGACAGGGAAGCTCCTACAATGAGCAGTTCTTC
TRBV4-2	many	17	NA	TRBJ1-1	CASSQVYRAGLNTEAFF	TGTGCCAGCAGCCAAGTTTATCGCGCAGGGCTCAACACTGAAGCTTTCTTT
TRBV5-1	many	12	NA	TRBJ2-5	CASSTNQETQYF	TGCGCCAGCAGCACTAACCAAGAGACCCAGTACTTC
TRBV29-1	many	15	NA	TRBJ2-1	CSVEGSRDRYNEQFF	TGCAGCGTTGAAGGTTCCCGCGACAGGTACAATGAGCAGTTCTTC
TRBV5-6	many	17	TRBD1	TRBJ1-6	CASRRLGTARGNSPLHF	TGTGCCAGCAGACGACTAGGGACAGCGAGGGGTAATTCACCCCTCCACTTT
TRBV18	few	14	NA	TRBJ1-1	CASSPFPRDTEAFF	TGTGCCAGCTCACCTTTCCCCCGTGACACTGAAGCTTTCTTT
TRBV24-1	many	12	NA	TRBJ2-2	CATRDFTGELFF	TGTGCCACCAGAGACTTCACCGGGGAGCTGTTTTTT
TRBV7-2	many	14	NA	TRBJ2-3	CASSGGPRTDTQYF	TGTGCCAGCAGCGGAGGGCCTCGCACAGATACGCAGTATTTT
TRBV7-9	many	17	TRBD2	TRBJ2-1	CASSLVLRTSGFNEQFF	TGTGCCAGCAGCTTAGTCCTCAGGACTAGCGGTTTCAATGAGCAGTTCTTC
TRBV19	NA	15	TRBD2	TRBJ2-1	CASSLPGDYYNEQFF	TGTGCCAGTAGCCTTCCGGGGGACTACTACAATGAGCAGTTCTTC
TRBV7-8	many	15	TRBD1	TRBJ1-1	CASSLRDRVNTEAFF	TGTGCCAGCAGCCTCAGGGACAGGGTTAACACTGAAGCTTTCTTT
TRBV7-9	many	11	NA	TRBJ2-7	CASSSGDEQYF	TGTGCCAGCAGCTCTGGGGACGAGCAGTACTTC
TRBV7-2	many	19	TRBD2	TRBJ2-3	CASSLARGTLAGGPDTQYF	TGTGCCAGCAGCTTAGCCCGAGGCACGCTAGCGGGGGGGCCAGATACGCAGTATTTT
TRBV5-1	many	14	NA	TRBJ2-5	CASRNRRGGETQYF	TGCGCCAGCAGGAACCGGAGAGGGGGAGAGACCCAGTACTTC
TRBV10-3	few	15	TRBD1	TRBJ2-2	CAVKQGASNTGELFF	TGTGCCGTTAAACAGGGGGCCTCGAACACCGGGGAGCTGTTTTTT
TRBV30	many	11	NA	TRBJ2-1	CAWRQGHEQFF	TGTGCCTGGAGACAGGGTCATGAGCAGTTCTTC
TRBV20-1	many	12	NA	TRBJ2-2	CSATGRNGELFF	TGCAGTGCTACGGGGAGAAACGGGGAGCTGTTTTTT
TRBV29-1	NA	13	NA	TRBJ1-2	CSVARGTEHGYTF	TGCAGCGTTGCACGTGGCACGGAGCATGGCTACACCTTC
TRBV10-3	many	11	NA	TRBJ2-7	CAISGRGDKYF	TGTGCCATCAGTGGAAGGGGGGACAAGTACTTC
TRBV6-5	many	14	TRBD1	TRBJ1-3	CASSYRGLGNTIYF	TGTGCCAGCAGTTACAGGGGGCTCGGAAACACCATATATTTT
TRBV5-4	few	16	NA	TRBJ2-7	CASSLRAGFPSYEQYF	TGTGCCAGCAGCTTGCGAGCAGGGTTCCCCTCCTACGAGCAGTACTTC
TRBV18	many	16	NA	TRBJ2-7	CASSPPLGSNSYEQYF	TGTGCCAGCTCACCACCTTTAGGGTCCAACTCCTACGAGCAGTACTTC
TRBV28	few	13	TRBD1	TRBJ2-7	CASTPDRAGEQYF	TGTGCCAGCACCCCGGACAGGGCAGGAGAGCAGTACTTC
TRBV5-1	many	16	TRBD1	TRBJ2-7	CASSGTGGSSTYEQYF	TGCGCCAGCAGCGGAACAGGGGGCTCAAGTACCTACGAGCAGTACTTC
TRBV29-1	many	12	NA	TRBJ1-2	CSVSPGPYGYTF	TGCAGCGTTTCTCCGGGACCCTATGGCTACACCTTC
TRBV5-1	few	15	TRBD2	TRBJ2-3	CASSGGLAGADTQYF	TGCGCCAGCAGCGGAGGACTAGCGGGGGCAGATACGCAGTATTTT
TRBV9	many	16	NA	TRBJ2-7	CASRGPGSRSSYEQYF	TGTGCCAGCAGGGGGCCCGGTAGTAGGAGCTCCTACGAGCAGTACTTC
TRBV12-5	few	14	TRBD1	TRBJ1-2	CAGSGTGNNYGYTF	TGTGCTGGCTCCGGGACAGGGAACAACTATGGCTACACCTTC
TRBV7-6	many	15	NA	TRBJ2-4	CASSLEAGLAIGQYF	TGTGCCAGCAGCTTAGAAGCTGGGCTGGCTATTGGTCAGTACTTC
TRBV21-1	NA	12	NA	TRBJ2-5	CASPDREETQYF	TGTGCCAGCCCCGACAGGGAAGAGACCCAGTACTTC
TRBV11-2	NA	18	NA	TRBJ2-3	CASSTREPPRKSTDTQYF	TGTGCCAGCAGTACAAGGGAGCCTCCCAGGAAAAGCACAGATACGCAGTATTTT
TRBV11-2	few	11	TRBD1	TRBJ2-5	CATRTGETQYF	TGTGCCACCAGGACAGGGGAGACCCAGTACTTC
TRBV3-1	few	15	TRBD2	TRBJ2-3	CASSQVSGGFDTQYF	TGTGCCAGCAGCCAAGTGTCGGGGGGGTTCGATACGCAGTATTTT
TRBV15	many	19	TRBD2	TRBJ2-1	CATSRDHISGTGAYNEQFF	TGTGCCACCAGCAGAGATCATATTAGCGGGACGGGTGCCTACAATGAGCAGTTCTTC
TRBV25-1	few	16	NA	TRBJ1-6	CASSEPSQGLNSPLHF	TGTGCCAGCAGTGAACCCTCGCAGGGACTAAATTCACCCCTCCACTTT
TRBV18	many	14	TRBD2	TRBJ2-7	CASSPALAGDEQYF	TGTGCCAGCTCACCGGCACTAGCGGGGGACGAGCAGTACTTC
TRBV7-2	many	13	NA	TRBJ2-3	CASSPHWPDTQYF	TGTGCCAGCAGCCCCCATTGGCCAGATACGCAGTATTTT
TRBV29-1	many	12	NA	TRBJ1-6	CRGDVANSPLHF	TGCAGAGGGGACGTGGCAAATTCACCCCTCCACTTT
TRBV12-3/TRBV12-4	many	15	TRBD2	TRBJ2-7	CASSDGTSGRYEQYF	TGTGCCAGCAGTGATGGGACTAGCGGGAGATACGAGCAGTACTTC
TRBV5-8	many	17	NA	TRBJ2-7	CASSQPRTGLSSYEQYF	TGTGCCAGCAGCCAACCGAGAACAGGGCTTAGCTCCTACGAGCAGTACTTC
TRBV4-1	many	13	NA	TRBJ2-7	CASSPPGPYEQYF	TGCGCCAGCAGCCCCCCAGGCCCCTACGAGCAGTACTTC
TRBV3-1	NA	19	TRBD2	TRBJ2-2	CASSQTGRWGLPNTGELFF	TGTGCCAGCAGCCAAACAGGTCGCTGGGGACTACCGAACACCGGGGAGCTGTTTTTT
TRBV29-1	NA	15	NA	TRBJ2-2	CSVELRGKNTGELFF	TGCAGCGTTGAGCTTAGGGGGAAGAACACCGGGGAGCTGTTTTTT
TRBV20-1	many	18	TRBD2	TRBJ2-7	CSARDIGLAGGTTYEQYF	TGCAGTGCTAGAGATATAGGACTAGCGGGAGGTACCACCTACGAGCAGTACTTC
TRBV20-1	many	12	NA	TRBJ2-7	CSARDPSPEQYF	TGCAGTGCTAGGGACCCCAGTCCTGAGCAGTACTTC
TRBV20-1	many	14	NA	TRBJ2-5	CSATKQGGWETQYF	TGCAGTGCCACGAAGCAGGGGGGCTGGGAGACCCAGTACTTC